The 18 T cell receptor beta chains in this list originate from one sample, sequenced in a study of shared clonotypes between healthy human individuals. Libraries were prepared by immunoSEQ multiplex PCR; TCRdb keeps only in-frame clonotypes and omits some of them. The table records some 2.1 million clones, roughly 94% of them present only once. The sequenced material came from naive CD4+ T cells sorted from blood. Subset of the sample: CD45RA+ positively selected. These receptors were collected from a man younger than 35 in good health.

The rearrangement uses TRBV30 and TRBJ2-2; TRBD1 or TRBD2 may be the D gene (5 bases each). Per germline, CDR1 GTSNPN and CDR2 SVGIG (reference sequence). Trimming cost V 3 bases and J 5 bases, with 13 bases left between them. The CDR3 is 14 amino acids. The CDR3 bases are TGTGCCTGGAGGGGACCGGGACCTACCGGGGAGCTGTTTTTT. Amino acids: CAWRGPGPTGELFF.

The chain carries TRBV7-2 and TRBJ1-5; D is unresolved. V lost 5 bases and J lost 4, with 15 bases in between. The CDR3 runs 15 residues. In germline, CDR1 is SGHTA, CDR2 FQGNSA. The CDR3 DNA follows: TGTGCCAGCAGCGCCTATTGGGGAAGTAATCAGCCCCAGCATTTT. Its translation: CASSAYWGSNQPQHF.

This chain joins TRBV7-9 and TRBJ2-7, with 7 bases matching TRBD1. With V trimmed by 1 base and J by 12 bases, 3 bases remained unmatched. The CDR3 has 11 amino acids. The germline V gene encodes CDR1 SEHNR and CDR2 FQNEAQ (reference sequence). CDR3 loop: CASSLGDRWYF. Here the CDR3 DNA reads TGTGCCAGCAGCTTAGGGGACAGATGGTACTTC.

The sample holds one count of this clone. CDR3 DNA sequence: TGTGCCAGCAGGAGGGGACAGATAAATGAAAAACTGTTTTTT. Amino acid sequence: CASRRGQINEKLFF. This rearrangement joins TRBV6-1 to TRBJ1-4; 7 positions match TRBD1. CDR3 length: 14 residues. Germline V lookup: CDR1 MNHNS, CDR2 SASEGT. V gave up 6 bases and J gave up 5 bases; unmatched junction bases: 6.

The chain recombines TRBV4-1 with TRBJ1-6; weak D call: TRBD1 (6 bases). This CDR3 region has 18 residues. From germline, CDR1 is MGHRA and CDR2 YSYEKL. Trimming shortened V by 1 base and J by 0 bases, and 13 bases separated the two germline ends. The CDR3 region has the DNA TGCGCCAGCAGCCAAGGGGGAGGGGGGAGCTCCTATAATTCACCCCTCCACTTT. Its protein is CASSQGGGGSSYNSPLHF.

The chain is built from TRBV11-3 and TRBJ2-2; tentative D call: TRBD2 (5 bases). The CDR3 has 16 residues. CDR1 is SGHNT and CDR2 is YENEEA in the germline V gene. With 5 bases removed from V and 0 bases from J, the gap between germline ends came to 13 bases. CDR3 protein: CASSRMGATNTGELFF. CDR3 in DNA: TGTGCCAGCAGCCGCATGGGAGCGACGAACACCGGGGAGCTGTTTTTT.

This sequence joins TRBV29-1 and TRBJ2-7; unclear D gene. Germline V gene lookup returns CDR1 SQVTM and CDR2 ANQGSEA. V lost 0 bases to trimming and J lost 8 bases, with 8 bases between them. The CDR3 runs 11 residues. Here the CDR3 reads CSVEEPGQQYF. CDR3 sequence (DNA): TGCAGCGTTGAAGAGCCAGGTCAGCAGTACTTC.

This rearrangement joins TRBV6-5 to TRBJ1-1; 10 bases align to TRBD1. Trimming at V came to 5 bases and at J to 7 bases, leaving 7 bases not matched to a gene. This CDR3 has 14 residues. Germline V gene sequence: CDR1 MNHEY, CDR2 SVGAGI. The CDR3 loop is CASSARTGGLEAFF. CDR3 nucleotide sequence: TGTGCCAGCAGTGCCAGGACAGGGGGTCTTGAAGCTTTCTTT.

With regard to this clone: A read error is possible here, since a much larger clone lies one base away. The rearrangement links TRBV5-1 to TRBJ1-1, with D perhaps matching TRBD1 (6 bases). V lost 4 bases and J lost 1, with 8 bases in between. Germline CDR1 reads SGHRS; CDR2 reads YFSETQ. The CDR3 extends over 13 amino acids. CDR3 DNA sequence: TGCGCCAGCAGCATGGGACAGAACACTGAAGCTTTCTTT. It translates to CASSMGQNTEAFF.

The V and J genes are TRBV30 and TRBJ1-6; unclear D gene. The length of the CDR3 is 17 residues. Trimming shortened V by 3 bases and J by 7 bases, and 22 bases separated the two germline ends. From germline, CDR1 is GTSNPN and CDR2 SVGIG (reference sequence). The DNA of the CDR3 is TGTGCCTGGAGCGCCAACTTGAATGCGGGCCGAAATTCACCCCTCCACTTT. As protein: CAWSANLNAGRNSPLHF.

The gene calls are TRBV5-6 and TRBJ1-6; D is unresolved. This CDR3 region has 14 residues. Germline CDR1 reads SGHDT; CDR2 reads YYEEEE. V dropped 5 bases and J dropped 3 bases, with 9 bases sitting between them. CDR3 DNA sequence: TGTGCCAGCAGGTCCCAAGGCTATAATTCACCCCTCCACTTT. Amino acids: CASRSQGYNSPLHF.

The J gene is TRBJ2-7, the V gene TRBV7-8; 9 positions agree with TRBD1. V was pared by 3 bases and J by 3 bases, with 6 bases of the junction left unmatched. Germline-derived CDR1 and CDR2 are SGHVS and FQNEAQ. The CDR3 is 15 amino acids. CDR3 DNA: TGTGCCAGCAGCTTGGTGACAGGGGGTATCTACGAGCAGTACTTC. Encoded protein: CASSLVTGGIYEQYF.

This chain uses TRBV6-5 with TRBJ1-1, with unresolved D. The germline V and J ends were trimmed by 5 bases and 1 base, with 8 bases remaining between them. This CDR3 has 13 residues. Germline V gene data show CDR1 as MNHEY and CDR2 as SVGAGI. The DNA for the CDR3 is TGTGCCAGCAGTAACTTCAAGAACACTGAAGCTTTCTTT. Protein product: CASSNFKNTEAFF.

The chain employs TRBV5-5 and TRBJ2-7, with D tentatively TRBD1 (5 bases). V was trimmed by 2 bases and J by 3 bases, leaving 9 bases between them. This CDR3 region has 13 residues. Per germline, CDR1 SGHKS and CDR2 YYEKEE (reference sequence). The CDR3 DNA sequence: TGTGCCAGCAGCTTCAGGACACACTACGAGCAGTACTTC. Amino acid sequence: CASSFRTHYEQYF.

For the CDR3, the DNA is TGTGCCAGCACAACGACAAGCTCCTACAATGAGCAGTTCTTC. Protein sequence: CASTTTSSYNEQFF. V is TRBV9 and J is TRBJ2-1; D remains ambiguous. The CDR3 loop spans 14 amino acids. Germline CDR1 and CDR2: SGDLS and YYNGEE. V shed 6 bases and J shed 0 bases, with 10 bases lying between them.

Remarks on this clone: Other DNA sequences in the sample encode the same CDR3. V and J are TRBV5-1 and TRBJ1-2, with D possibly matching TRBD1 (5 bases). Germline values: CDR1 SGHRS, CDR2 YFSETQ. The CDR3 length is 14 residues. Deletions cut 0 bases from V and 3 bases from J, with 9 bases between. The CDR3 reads CASSLAGTDYGYTF. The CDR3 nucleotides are TGCGCCAGCAGCTTGGCCGGGACGGACTATGGCTACACCTTC.

The CDR3 reads CASSEVRILTFFEQYF. The CDR3 region has the DNA TGTGCCAGCAGTGAGGTCAGGATCCTGACCTTCTTTGAGCAGTACTTC. The chain has TRBV2 and TRBJ2-7; D gene uncertain. The V and J ends lost 3 bases and 7 bases respectively, with 22 bases between them. Germline V gene data show CDR1 as SNHLY and CDR2 as FYNNEI. CDR3 length: 16 amino acids.

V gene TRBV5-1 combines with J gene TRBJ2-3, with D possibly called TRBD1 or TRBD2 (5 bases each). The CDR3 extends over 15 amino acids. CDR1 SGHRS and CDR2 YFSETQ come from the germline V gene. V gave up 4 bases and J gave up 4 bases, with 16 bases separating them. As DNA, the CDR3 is TGCGCCAGCAGCCCCCGGGGCGACGGTGCAGATACGCAGTATTTT. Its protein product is CASSPRGDGADTQYF.